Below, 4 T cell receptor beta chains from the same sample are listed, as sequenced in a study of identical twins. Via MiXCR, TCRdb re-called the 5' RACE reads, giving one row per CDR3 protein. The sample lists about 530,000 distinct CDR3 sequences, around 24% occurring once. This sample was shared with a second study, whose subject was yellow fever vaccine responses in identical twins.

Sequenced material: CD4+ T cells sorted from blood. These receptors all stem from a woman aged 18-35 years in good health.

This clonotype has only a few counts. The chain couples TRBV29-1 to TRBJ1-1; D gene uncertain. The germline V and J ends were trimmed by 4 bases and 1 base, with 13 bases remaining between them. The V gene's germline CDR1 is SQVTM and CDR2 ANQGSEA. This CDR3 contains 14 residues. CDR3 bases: TGCAGCGTTGGGCGGAGGATCGCGAACACTGAAGCTTTCTTT. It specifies CSVGRRIANTEAFF.

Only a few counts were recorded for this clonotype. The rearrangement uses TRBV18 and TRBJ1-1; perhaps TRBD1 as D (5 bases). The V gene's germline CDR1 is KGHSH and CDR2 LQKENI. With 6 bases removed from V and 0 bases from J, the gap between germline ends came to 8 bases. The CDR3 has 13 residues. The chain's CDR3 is CASSTGVNTEAFF. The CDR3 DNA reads TGTGCCAGCTCTACAGGAGTGAACACTGAAGCTTTCTTT.

CDR3 in DNA: TGTGCCACCAGTGATTTTAGGACTAGCGGGAGAGAGACCCAGTACTTC. It specifies CATSDFRTSGRETQYF. The chain uses TRBV24-1 and TRBJ2-5; TRBD2 matches 13 bases. The V segment lost 1 base and the J segment 4 bases; nucleotides outside the gene matches: 2. Germline lookup yields CDR1 KGHDR and CDR2 SFDVKD. The CDR3 extends over 16 amino acids.

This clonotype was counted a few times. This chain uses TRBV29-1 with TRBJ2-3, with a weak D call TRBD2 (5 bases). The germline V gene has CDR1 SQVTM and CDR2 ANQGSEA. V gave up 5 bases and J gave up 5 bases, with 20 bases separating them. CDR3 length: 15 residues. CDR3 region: CSVPTVRPGGDTQYF. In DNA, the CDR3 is TGCAGCGTTCCCACGGTCAGGCCTGGAGGAGATACGCAGTATTTT.